This T cell receptor (beta chain) emerged from a study of tumor and adjacent non-tumor tissue in lung cancer. Study background: There were 12 adenocarcinoma, a couple of squamous cell carcinoma and 1 small cell lung cancer cases. Each sample yielded millions of productive TCRbeta reads on average.

This sample's RNA came from whole unsorted tissue. Between August and November 2014, newly diagnosed, chemotherapy-naive lung cancer patients underwent thoracic surgery in China. Regarding the study as a whole: TCR diversity was significantly greater in tumor than normal lung tissue.

As regards this clonotype: Its target is unknown. The junction does not match germline at one end; this may be a read error.

The library came from three nested PCR rounds adapted from ARM-PCR protocols. TCRdb re-called the multiplex PCR reads through MiXCR, storing one row per CDR3 protein. The sample has 65,000 to 95,000 distinct CDR3 sequences; over 75% are singletons. The sample consisted of lung tumor tissue. The clonotype originates from a woman in her forties or fifties with non-small cell lung cancer.

CDR3: CASSLTGGFYEQYF. In nucleotides, the CDR3 is TGTGCCAGTAGTTTGACAGGGGGCTTCTACGAGCAATACTTC. The chain has TRBV6-5 and TRBJ2-7, with TRBD1 matching over 10 bases. Germline V gives CDR1 MNHEY, CDR2 SVGAGI. The CDR3 length is 14 residues.